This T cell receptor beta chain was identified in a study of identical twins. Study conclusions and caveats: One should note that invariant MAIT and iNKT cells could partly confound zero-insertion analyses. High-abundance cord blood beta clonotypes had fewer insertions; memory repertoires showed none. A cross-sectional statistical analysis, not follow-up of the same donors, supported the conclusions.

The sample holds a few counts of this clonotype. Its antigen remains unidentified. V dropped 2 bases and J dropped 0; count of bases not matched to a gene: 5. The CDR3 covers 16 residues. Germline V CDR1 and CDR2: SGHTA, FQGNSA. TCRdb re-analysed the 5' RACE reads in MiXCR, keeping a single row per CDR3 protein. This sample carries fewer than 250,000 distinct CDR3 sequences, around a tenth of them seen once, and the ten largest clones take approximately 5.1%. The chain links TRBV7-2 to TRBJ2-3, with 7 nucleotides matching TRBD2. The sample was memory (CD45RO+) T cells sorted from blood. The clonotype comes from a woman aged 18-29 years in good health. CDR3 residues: CASSLLAGGSTDTQYF. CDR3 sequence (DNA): TGTGCCAGCAGCTTATTAGCGGGCGGGAGCACAGATACGCAGTATTTT.